This TCR beta chain was sequenced during a study of identical twins. With regard to this clonotype: The antigen remains unidentified.

Unique molecular identifiers were present on cDNA, and template switching added a universal primer site. TCRdb reanalysed the 5' RACE reads using MiXCR and keeps one entry per CDR3 protein. Counted here are a few hundred thousand distinct CDR3 sequences, approximately 9.1% occurring once; the ten biggest clones make up 8% to 9.5%. General study results and limits: The study based its conclusions on cross-sectional statistical analysis and did not follow the same donors.

CDR1 and CDR2 (germline): SQVTM, ANQGSEA. V dropped 5 bases and J dropped 0 bases, with 15 bases sitting between them. The CDR3 spans 15 residues. Donors uniformly comprised healthy Caucasians. The receptor was isolated from a woman in her forties or fifties in good health. Input material: naive T cells sorted from blood. The genes are TRBV29-1 and TRBJ2-3; D call uncertain. CDR3 protein: CSVIRALTSTDTQYF. The CDR3 DNA reads TGCAGCGTTATCCGGGCCCTGACTAGCACAGATACGCAGTATTTT.